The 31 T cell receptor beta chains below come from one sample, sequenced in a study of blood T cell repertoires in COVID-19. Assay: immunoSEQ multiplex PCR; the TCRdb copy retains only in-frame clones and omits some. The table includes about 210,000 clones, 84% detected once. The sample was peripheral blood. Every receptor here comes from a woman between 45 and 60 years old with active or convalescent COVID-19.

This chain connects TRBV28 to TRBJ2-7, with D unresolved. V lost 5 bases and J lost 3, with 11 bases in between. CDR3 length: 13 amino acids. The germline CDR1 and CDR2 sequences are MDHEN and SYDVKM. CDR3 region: CASSAAARYEQYF. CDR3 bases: TGTGCCAGCAGTGCCGCGGCTCGCTACGAGCAGTACTTC.

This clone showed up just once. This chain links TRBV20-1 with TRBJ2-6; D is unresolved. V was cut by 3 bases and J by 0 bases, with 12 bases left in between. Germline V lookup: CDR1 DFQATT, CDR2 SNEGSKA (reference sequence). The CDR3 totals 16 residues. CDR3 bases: TGCAGTGCTAGTCATTGGGCCAACTCTGGGGCCAACGTCCTGACTTTC. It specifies CSASHWANSGANVLTF.

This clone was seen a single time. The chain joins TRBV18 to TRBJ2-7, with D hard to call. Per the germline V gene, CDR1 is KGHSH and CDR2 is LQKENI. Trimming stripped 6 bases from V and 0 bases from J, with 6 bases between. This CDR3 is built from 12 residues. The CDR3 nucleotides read TGTGCCAGCTCTCTGAGCTCCTACGAGCAGTACGTC. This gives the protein CASSLSSYEQYV.

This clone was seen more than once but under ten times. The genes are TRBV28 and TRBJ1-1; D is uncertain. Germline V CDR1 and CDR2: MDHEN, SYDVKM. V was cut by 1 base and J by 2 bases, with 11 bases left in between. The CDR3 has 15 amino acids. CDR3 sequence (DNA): TGTGCCAGCAGTTTATTGGCCGGAGATAACACTGAAGCTTTCTTT. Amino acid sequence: CASSLLAGDNTEAFF.

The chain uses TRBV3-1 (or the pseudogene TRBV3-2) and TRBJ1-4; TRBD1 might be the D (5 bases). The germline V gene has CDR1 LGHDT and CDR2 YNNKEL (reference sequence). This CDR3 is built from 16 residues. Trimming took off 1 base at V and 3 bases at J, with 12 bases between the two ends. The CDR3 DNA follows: TGTGCCAGCAGCCAAGGAACGGGGGGAGCTAATGAAAAACTGTTTTTT. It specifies CASSQGTGGANEKLFF.

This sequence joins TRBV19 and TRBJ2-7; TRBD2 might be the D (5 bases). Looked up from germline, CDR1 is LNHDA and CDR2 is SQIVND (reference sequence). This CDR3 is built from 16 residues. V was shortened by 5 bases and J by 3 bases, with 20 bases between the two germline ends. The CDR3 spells CASSRQSGGGLYEQYF. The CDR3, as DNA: TGTGCCAGTAGTCGACAAAGCGGAGGAGGTCTCTACGAGCAGTACTTC.

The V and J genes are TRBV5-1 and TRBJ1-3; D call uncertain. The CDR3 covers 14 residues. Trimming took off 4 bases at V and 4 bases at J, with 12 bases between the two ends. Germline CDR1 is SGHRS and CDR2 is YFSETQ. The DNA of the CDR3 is TGCGCCAGCAGCCCACAGCTAACAGGAAACACCATATATTTT. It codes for CASSPQLTGNTIYF.

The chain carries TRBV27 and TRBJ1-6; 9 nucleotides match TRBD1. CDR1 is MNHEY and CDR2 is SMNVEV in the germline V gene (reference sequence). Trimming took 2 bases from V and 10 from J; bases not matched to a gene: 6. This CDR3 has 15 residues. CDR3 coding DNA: TGTGCCAGCAGTTTAGGGACAGGGACGGGATCACCCCTCCACTTT. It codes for CASSLGTGTGSPLHF.

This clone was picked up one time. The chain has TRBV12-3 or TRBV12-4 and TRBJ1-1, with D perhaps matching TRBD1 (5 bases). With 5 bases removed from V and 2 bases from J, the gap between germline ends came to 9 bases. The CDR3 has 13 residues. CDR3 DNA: TGTGCCAGCAGTCTGACAGAAAACACTGAAGCTTTCTTT. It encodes CASSLTENTEAFF.

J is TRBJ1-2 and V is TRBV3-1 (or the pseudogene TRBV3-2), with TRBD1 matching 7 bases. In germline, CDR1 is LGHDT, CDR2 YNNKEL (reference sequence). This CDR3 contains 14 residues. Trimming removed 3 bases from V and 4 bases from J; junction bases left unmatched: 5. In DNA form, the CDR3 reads TGTGCCAGCAGCCACCCAACAGGGGCCTATGGCTACACCTTC. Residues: CASSHPTGAYGYTF.

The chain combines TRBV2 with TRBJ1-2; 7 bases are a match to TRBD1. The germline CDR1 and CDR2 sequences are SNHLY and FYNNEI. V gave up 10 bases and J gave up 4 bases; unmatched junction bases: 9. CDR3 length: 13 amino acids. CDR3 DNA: TGTGCCACCACCGACAGGGTTCTCTATGGCTACACCTTC. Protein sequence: CATTDRVLYGYTF.

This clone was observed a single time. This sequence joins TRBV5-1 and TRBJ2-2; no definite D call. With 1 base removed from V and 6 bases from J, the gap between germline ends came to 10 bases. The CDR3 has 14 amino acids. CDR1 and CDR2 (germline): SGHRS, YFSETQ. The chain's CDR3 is CASSLTTVPGELFF. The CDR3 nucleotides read TGCGCCAGCAGCTTGACTACGGTACCCGGGGAGCTGTTTTTT.

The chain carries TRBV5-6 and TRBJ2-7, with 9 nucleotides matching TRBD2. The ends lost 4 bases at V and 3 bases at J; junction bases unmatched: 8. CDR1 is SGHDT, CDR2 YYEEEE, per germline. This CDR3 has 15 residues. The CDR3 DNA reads TGTGCCAGCAGCACCCGGCCTAGCGGGAACTACGAGCAGTACTTC. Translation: CASSTRPSGNYEQYF. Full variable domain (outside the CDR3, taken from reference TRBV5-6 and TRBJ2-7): DAGVTQSPTHLIKTRGQQVTLRCSPKSGHDTVSWYQQALGQGPQFIFQYYEEEERQRGNFPDRFSGHQFPNYSSELNVNALLLGDSALYLCASSTRPSGNYEQYFGPGTRLTVT.

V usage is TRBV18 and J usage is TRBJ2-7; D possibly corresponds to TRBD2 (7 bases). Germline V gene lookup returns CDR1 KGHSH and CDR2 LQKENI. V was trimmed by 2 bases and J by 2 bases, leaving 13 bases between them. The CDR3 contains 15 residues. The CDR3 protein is CASSPGRGGTYEQYV. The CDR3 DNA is TGTGCCAGCTCACCAGGCAGGGGAGGGACCTACGAGCAGTACGTC.

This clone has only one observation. The CDR3 spells CASSQAGGYEQYF. The CDR3 region has the DNA TGTGCCAGCAGCCAAGCAGGAGGCTACGAGCAGTACTTC. V gene TRBV3-1 (or the pseudogene TRBV3-2) combines with J gene TRBJ2-7; a possible D gene is TRBD2 (5 bases). From germline, CDR1 is LGHDT and CDR2 YNNKEL (reference sequence). Trimming removed 1 base at V and 3 bases at J, with 7 bases between. The CDR3 runs to 13 residues.

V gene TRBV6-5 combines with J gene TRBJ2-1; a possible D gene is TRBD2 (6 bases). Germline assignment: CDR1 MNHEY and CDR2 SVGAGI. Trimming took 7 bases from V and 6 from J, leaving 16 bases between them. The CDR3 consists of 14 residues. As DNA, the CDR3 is TGTGCCAGCAATTCCGGGACTTTCCCCAATGAGCAGTTCTTC. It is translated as CASNSGTFPNEQFF.

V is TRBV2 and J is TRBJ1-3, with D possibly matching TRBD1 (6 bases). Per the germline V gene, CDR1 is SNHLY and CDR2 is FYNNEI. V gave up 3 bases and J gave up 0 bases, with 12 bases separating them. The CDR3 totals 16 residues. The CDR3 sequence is CASSDSGQFSGNTIYF. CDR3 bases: TGTGCCAGCAGTGACTCCGGACAGTTCTCTGGAAACACCATATATTTT.

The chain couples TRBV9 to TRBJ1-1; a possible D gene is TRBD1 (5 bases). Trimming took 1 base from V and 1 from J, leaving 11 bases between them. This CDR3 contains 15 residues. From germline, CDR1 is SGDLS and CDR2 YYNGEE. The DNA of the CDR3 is TGTGCCAGCAGCGTAAGGGAGGGGCAGAACACTGAAGCTTTCTTT. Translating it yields CASSVREGQNTEAFF.

CDR3 DNA sequence: TGTGCCAGCAGTTTTTGGGACAGGGGGCACTACACCTTC. Amino acid sequence: CASSFWDRGHYTF. The gene calls are TRBV27 and TRBJ1-2; 12 bases are a match to TRBD1. V lost 3 bases to trimming and J lost 10 bases; unmatched junction nucleotides: 3. Germline V gene lookup returns CDR1 MNHEY and CDR2 SMNVEV (reference sequence). The CDR3 length is 13 residues.

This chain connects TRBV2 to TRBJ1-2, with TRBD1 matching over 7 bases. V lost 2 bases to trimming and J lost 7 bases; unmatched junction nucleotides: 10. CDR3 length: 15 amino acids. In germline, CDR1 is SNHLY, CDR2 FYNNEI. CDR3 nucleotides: TGTGCCAGCAGTGAACAGGGGGTAATCGTAGGTGGCTACACCTTC. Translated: CASSEQGVIVGGYTF.

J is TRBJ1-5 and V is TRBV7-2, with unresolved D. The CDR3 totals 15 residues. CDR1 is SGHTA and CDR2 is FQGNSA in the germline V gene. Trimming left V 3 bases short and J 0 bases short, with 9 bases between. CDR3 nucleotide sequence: TGTGCCAGCAGCTTCCAGGCTTATAGCAATCAGCCCCAGCATTTT. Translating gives CASSFQAYSNQPQHF.

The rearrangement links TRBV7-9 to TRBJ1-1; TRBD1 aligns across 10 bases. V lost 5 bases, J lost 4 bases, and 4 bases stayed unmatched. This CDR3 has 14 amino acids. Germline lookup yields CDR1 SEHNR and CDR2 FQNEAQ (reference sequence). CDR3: CASSPRTGGTEAFF. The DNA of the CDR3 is TGTGCCAGCAGCCCCAGGACAGGGGGCACTGAAGCTTTCTTT.

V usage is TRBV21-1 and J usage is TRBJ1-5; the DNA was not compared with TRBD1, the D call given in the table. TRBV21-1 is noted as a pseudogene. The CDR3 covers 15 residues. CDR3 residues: CASSQRHRKNQPQHF. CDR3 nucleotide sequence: TGTGCCAGCAGCCAAAGGCACAGGAAAAATCAGCCCCAGCATTTT.

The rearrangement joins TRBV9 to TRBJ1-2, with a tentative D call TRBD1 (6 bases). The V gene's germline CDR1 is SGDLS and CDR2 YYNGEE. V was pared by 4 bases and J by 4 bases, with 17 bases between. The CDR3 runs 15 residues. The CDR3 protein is CASSPQTGFSYGYTF. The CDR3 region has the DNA TGTGCCAGCAGCCCCCAGACAGGTTTTAGCTATGGCTACACCTTC.

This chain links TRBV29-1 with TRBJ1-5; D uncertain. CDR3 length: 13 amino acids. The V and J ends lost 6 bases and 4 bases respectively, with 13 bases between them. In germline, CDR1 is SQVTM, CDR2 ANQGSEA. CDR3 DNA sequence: TGCAGCGTCCAAGCGGGGAGTAATCAGCCCCAGCATTTT. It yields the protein CSVQAGSNQPQHF.

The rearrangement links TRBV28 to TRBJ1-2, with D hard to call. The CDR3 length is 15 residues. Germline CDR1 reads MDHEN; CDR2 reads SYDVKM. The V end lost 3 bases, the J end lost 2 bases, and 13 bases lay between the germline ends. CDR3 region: CASSLGQRANYGYTF. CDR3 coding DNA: TGTGCCAGCAGTTTGGGCCAGAGAGCCAACTATGGCTACACCTTC.

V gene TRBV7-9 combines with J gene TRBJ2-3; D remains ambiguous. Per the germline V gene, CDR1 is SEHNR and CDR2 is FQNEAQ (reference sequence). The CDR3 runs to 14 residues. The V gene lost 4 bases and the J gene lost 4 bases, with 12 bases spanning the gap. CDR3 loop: CASSSRGAADTQYF. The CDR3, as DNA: TGTGCCAGCAGCTCCCGCGGTGCGGCAGATACGCAGTATTTT. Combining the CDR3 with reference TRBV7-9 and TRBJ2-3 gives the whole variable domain DTGVSQNPRHKITKRGQNVTFRCDPISEHNRLYWYRQTLGQGPEFLTYFQNEAQLEKSRLLSDRFSAERPKGSFSTLEIQRTEQGDSAMYLCASSSRGAADTQYFGPGTRLTVL.

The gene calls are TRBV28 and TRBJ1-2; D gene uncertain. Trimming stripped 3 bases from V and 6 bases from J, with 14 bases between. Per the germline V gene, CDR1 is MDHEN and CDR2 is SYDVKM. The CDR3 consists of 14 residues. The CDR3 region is CASSFRGPVDGYTF. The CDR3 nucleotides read TGTGCCAGCAGTTTTCGCGGGCCTGTGGATGGCTACACCTTC.

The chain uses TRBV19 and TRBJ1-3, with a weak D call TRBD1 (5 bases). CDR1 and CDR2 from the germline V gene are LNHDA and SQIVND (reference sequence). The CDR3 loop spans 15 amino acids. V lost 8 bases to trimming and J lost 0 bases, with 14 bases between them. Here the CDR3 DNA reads TGTGCCAGTTCTACGGCGGGGGTCTCTGGAAACACCATATATTTT. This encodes CASSTAGVSGNTIYF.

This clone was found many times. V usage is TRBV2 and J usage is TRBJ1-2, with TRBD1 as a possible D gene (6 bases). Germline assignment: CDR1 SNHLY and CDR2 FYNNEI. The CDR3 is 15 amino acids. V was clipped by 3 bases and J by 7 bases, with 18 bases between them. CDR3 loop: CASSDQSPRQVGYTF. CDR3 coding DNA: TGTGCCAGCAGTGACCAGTCCCCCAGACAGGTTGGCTACACCTTC.

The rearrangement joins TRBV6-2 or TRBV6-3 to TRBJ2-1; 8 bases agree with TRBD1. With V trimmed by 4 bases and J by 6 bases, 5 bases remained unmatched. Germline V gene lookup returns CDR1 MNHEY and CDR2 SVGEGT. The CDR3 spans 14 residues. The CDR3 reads CASSSQGARNEQFF. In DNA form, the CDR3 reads TGTGCCAGCAGTTCCCAGGGGGCGCGCAATGAGCAGTTCTTC.